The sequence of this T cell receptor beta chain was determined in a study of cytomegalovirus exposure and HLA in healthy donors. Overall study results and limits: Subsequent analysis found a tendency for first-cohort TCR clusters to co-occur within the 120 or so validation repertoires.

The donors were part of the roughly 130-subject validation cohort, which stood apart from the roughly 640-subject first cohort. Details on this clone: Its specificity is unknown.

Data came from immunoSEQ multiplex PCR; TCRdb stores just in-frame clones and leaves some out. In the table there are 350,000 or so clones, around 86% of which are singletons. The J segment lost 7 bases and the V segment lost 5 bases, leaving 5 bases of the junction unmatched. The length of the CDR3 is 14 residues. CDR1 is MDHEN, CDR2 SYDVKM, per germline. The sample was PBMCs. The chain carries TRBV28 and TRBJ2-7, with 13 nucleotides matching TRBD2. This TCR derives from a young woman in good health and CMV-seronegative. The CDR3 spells CASSPGTSGKEQYF. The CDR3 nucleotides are TGTGCCAGCAGTCCCGGGACTAGCGGGAAAGAGCAGTACTTC.